This T cell receptor beta chain was captured in a study of T cell responses to AZD1222 COVID-19 vaccine. This clone was seen only once. J was trimmed by 3 bases and V by 6 bases; bases with no gene match: 7. The CDR3 length is 15 residues. In germline, CDR1 is LNHDA, CDR2 SQIVND (reference sequence). The table came from immunoSEQ multiplex PCR; TCRdb's copy has only in-frame clones and leaves some out. The repertoire consists of about 110,000 clones, with roughly 89% occurring once and the leading ten covering roughly 15%. This chain joins TRBV19 and TRBJ2-3; 9 nucleotides match TRBD1. The sample was peripheral blood, taken 28 days after the second AZD1222 dose. The TCR comes from an adult who received the AZD1222 COVID-19 vaccine. DNA for the CDR3: TGTGCCAGTAGGGGACAGGGTCAGGGGACAGATACGCAGTATTTT. Protein product: CASRGQGQGTDTQYF.